Below, 7 T cell receptor beta chains from the same sample are listed, as sequenced in a study of T cell changes during pregnancy in multiple sclerosis. Clones were read by immunoSEQ multiplex PCR, and TCRdb kept only the in-frame ones, dropping some. Of around 70,000 clones in the sample, around nine tenths are singletons; the top ten hold approximately 2%. The specimen was peripheral blood, collected in the second trimester of pregnancy. The receptor set was obtained from a female donor in good health, enrolled as a control in a pregnancy study.

The genes are TRBV19 and TRBJ1-5, with unresolved D. The CDR3 totals 13 residues. Trimming cost V 5 bases and J 6 bases, with 11 bases left between them. From germline, CDR1 is LNHDA and CDR2 SQIVND (reference sequence). Written as DNA, the CDR3 is TGTGCCAGTAGTTCCCCTTTTCTTCAGCCCCAGCATTTT. This gives the protein CASSSPFLQPQHF.

This rearrangement joins TRBV4-2 to TRBJ1-1, with D possibly matching TRBD1 (6 bases). Germline CDR1 is LGHNA and CDR2 is YNFKEQ. With 0 bases removed from V and 1 base from J, the gap between germline ends came to 6 bases. The CDR3 has 14 amino acids. The CDR3 loop reads CASSQEGGNTEAFF. CDR3 DNA: TGTGCCAGCAGCCAAGAAGGGGGGAACACTGAAGCTTTCTTT.

This chain links TRBV4-1 with TRBJ1-2; tentatively, D is TRBD1 (5 bases). CDR3 size: 16 residues. Germline assignment: CDR1 MGHRA and CDR2 YSYEKL. V lost 3 bases to trimming and J lost 0 bases, with 14 bases between them. CDR3 nucleotides: TGCGCCAGCAGCCAGGAGGGCGGGGCAGCTAACTATGGCTACACCTTC. Translating gives CASSQEGGAANYGYTF.

This clone was found once. The gene calls are TRBV6-5 and TRBJ2-2, with D perhaps matching TRBD2 (5 bases). V was clipped by 0 bases and J by 6 bases, with 14 bases between them. The V gene's germline CDR1 is MNHEY and CDR2 SVGAGI. This CDR3 has 16 amino acids. The CDR3 spells CASSYSGSWVAGELFF. The CDR3 DNA reads as TGTGCCAGCAGTTACTCTGGGAGTTGGGTGGCCGGGGAGCTGTTTTTT.

The V gene is TRBV7-8, the J gene TRBJ1-1, with a possible D match to TRBD1 (5 bases). This CDR3 has 14 amino acids. Germline assignment: CDR1 SGHVS and CDR2 FQNEAQ. With 2 bases removed from V and 0 bases from J, the gap between germline ends came to 7 bases. This chain's CDR3 is CASSLRGMNTEAFF. CDR3 coding DNA: TGTGCCAGCAGCTTACGGGGGATGAACACTGAAGCTTTCTTT.

The CDR3 loop is CASSLNGGPGNNEQFF. For the CDR3, the DNA is TGTGCCAGCAGCTTAAACGGGGGACCGGGGAATAATGAGCAGTTCTTC. V usage is TRBV11-2 and J usage is TRBJ2-1, with D perhaps matching TRBD2 (6 bases). CDR3 length: 16 amino acids. Germline-derived CDR1 and CDR2 are SGHAT and FQNNGV. V lost 2 bases to trimming and J lost 7 bases, with 18 bases between them.

CDR3 loop: CASSLAPGNSYEQYF. CDR3 in DNA: TGTGCCAGCAGCTTAGCTCCGGGTAACTCCTACGAGCAGTACTTC. The chain combines TRBV7-2 with TRBJ2-7; unclear D gene. This CDR3 is 15 amino acids long. Trimming shortened V by 0 bases and J by 0 bases, and 9 bases separated the two germline ends. From germline, CDR1 is SGHTA and CDR2 FQGNSA.